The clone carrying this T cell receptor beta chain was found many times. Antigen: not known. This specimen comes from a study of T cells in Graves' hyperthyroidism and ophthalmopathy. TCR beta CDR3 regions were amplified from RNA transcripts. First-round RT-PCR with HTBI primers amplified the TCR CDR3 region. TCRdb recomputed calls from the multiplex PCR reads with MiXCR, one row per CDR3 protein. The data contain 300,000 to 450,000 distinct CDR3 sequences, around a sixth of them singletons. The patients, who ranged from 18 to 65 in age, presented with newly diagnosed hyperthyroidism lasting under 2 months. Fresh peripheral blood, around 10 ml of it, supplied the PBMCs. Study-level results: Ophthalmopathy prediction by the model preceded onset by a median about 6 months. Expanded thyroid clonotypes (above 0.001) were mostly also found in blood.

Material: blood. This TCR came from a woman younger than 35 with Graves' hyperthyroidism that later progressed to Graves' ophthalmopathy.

This CDR3 reads CSARGQGAIYEQYF. The CDR3 DNA sequence: TGCAGTGCTAGAGGACAGGGGGCGATCTACGAGCAGTACTTC. V usage is TRBV20-1 and J usage is TRBJ2-7; 10 nucleotides agree with TRBD1. The CDR3 has 14 amino acids. J was trimmed by 3 bases and V by 1 base; bases with no gene match: 3. CDR1 and CDR2 from the germline V gene are DFQATT and SNEGSKA (reference sequence).